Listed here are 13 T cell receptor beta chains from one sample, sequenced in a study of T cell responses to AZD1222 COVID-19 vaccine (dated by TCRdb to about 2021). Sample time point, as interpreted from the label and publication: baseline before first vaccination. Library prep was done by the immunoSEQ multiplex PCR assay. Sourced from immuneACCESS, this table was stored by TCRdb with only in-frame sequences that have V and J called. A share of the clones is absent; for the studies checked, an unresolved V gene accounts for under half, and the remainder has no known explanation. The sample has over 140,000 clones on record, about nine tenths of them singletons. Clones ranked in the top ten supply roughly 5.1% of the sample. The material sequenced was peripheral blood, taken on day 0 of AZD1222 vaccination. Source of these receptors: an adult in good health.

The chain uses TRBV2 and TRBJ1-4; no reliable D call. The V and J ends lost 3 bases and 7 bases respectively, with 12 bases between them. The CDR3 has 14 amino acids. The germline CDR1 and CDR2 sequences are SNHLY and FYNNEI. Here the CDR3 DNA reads TGTGCCAGCAGTGAGACGGGGTGGAGTGAAAAACTGTTTTTT. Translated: CASSETGWSEKLFF.

As DNA, the CDR3 is TGTGCCAGTAGTATACCGGCAGGGGAAGGCTACACCTTC. This codes for CASSIPAGEGYTF. The chain carries TRBV19 and TRBJ1-2, with a weak D call TRBD1 (6 bases). The CDR3 spans 13 residues. V was pared by 2 bases and J by 8 bases, with 12 bases between. Germline-derived CDR1 and CDR2 are LNHDA and SQIVND (reference sequence). The variable domain in full, with the rest retrieved from reference TRBV19 and TRBJ1-2, is DGGITQSPKYLFRKEGQNVTLSCEQNLNHDAMYWYRQDPGQGLRLIYYSQIVNDFQKGDIAEGYSVSREKKESFPLTVTSAQKNPTAFYLCASSIPAGEGYTFGSGTRLTVV.

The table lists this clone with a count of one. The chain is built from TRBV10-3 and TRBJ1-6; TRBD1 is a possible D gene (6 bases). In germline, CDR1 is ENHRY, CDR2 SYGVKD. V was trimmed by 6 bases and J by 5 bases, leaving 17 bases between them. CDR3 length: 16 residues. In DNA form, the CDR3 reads TGTGCCATCAGGGAGACCGGGGGCGCGAATAATTCACCCCTCCACTTT. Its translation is CAIRETGGANNSPLHF.

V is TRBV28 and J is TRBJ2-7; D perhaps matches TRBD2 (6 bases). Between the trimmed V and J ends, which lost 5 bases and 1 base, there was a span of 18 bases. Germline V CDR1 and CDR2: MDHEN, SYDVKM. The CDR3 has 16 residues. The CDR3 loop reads CASSARTRGKSYEQYF. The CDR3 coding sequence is TGTGCCAGCAGTGCCAGGACACGGGGGAAGTCCTACGAGCAGTACTTC.

The chain's CDR3 is CASSLGVYGYTF. For the CDR3, the DNA is TGTGCCAGCAGTTTAGGTGTCTATGGCTACACCTTC. The chain joins TRBV28 to TRBJ1-2; D ambiguous. Germline V gene data show CDR1 as MDHEN and CDR2 as SYDVKM. The CDR3 is made up of 12 amino acids. V was trimmed by 2 bases and J by 4 bases, leaving 5 bases between them.

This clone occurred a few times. The CDR3, as DNA: TGCAGTGTACAGCGAACAGATACGCAGTATTTT. Amino acid sequence: CSVQRTDTQYF. The chain carries TRBV20-1 and TRBJ2-3; D gene uncertain. In germline, CDR1 is DFQATT, CDR2 SNEGSKA (reference sequence). V dropped 7 bases and J dropped 3 bases, with 8 bases sitting between them. The CDR3 length is 11 residues.

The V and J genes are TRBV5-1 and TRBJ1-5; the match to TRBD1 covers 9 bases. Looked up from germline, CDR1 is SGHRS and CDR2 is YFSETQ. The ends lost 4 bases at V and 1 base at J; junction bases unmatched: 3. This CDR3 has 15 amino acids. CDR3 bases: TGCGCCAGCAGCCCGGGGACAGGGAGCAATCAGCCCCAGCATTTT. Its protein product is CASSPGTGSNQPQHF.

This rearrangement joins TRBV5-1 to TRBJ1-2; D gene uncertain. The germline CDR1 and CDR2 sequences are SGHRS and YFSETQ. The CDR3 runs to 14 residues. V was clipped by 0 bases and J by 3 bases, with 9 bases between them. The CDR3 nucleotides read TGCGCCAGCAGCTTGGGGTCTGCCGACTATGGCTACACCTTC. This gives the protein CASSLGSADYGYTF. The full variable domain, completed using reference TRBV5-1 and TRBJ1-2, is KAGVTQTPRYLIKTRGQQVTLSCSPISGHRSVSWYQQTPGQGLQFLFEYFSETQRNKGNFPGRFSGRQFSNSRSEMNVSTLELGDSALYLCASSLGSADYGYTFGSGTRLTVV.

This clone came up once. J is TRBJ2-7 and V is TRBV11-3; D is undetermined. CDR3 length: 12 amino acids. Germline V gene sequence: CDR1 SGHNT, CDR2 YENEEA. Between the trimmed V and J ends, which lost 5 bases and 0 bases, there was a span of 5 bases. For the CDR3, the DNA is TGTGCCAGCAGCAACAACTCCTACGAGCAGTACTTC. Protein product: CASSNNSYEQYF.

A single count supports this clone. Here the CDR3 DNA reads TGTGCCAGCAGCTTAGACAGCAGCAGCAATCAGCCCCAGCATTTT. Amino acids: CASSLDSSSNQPQHF. The V call is TRBV7-9, the J call TRBJ1-5; D gene unclear. Germline V CDR1 and CDR2: SEHNR, FQNEAQ (reference sequence). Between the trimmed V and J ends, which lost 1 base and 1 base, there was a span of 8 bases. The CDR3 is made up of 15 amino acids.

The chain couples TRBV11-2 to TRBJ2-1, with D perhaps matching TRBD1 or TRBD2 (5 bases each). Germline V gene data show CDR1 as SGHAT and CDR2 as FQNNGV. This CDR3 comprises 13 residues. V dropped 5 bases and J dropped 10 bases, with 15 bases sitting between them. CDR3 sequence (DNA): TGTGCCAGCAGCCCCCCTATCCGGGACGAGCAGTTCTTC. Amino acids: CASSPPIRDEQFF.

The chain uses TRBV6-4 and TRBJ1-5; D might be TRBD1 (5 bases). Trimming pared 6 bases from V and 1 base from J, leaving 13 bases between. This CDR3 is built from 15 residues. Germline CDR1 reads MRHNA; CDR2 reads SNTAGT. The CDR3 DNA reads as TGTGCCAGCAGCCGACTACGGGGGAGCAATCAGCCCCAGCATTTT. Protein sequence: CASSRLRGSNQPQHF.

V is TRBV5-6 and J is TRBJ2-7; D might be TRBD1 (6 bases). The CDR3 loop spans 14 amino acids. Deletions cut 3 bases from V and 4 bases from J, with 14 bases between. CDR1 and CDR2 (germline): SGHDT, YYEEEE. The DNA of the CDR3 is TGTGCCAGCAGCTCACAACAGGGATTGTACGAGCAGTACTTC. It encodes CASSSQQGLYEQYF.